The present entry profiles one TCR beta chain with its context. The V and J ends lost 2 bases and 0 bases respectively, with 10 bases between them. The CDR3 spans 15 residues. Germline lookup yields CDR1 SGDLS and CDR2 YYNGEE. The sample belongs to a study of blood T cell repertoires in COVID-19. As for the study in general: Italy, Spain and the United States were the sources of the convalescent and acute COVID-19 samples. T cells, B-cell-depleted T cells, or PBMCs supplied cDNA or gDNA.

Original processing methods: Reference gene primer amplification yielded estimated nucleated cell counts. The method was immunoSEQ multiplex PCR; TCRdb's version includes in-frame clones alone and lacks a portion of them. V and J calls and clone size are as listed in that table; D and trimming were resolved from the DNA. Here the sample spans fewer than 250,000 clones, 82% being singletons. The chain uses TRBV9 and TRBJ2-3; D is ambiguous. The specimen sequenced was peripheral blood. The sequence was obtained from a woman between 65 and 79 years old with acute or convalescent COVID-19. CDR3 amino acids: CASSVHRGSTDTQYF. The CDR3 nucleotides are TGTGCCAGCAGCGTTCACCGCGGCAGCACAGATACGCAGTATTTT.